This TCR beta chain was obtained from a study of vaccination and CD4 T cells after COVID-19. The wider study: Blood was drawn a median around 72 days post second dose, range 14 to 241.

About this clonotype itself: Its matching antigen is unknown.

Treatment: roughly 11-day PBMC culture with coronavirus spike peptide pools or control peptides (ViraFEST assay). Germline assignment: CDR1 DFQATT and CDR2 SNEGSKA (reference sequence). The CDR3 contains 15 residues. V gave up 4 bases and J gave up 4 bases; unmatched junction bases: 10. Study-level results: The study examined relatively few convalescent patients and included no early post-infection timepoints. With convalescent patients, a median 86.3% of reactive clones emerged solely after vaccination.

Oncomine TCR Beta short-read sequencing was applied to DNA from cultured CD4+ T cells. Someone extracted genomic DNA from cultured CD4+ T cells. MiXCR, run by TCRdb on the PCR reads, gives a single entry per CDR3 protein. The repertoire consists of about 17,000 distinct CDR3 sequences, with approximately 48% occurring once and the leading ten covering less than 5%. The sequencing used CD4+ T cells from blood, cultured in vitro, collected before SARS-CoV-2 vaccination. J is TRBJ2-3 and V is TRBV20-1; TRBD2 aligns across 8 bases. The TCR originated in a human donor who had recovered from COVID-19. DNA of the CDR3: TGCAGTGCTACCTTACAAGCGGGAGTGTCAGATACGCAGTATTTT. The encoded protein is CSATLQAGVSDTQYF.